These T cell receptor beta chains were read from a single sample in a study of persistence of HIV-infected CD4 T cells. The repertoire was sequenced with immunoSEQ multiplex PCR; TCRdb's copy has only in-frame clones and lacks some. Of approximately 31,000 clones in the sample, roughly four fifths were seen once. No cognate antigen is known for these TCRs. Source: CD4+ T cells sorted from PBMCs after approximately 19-hour stimulation, taken from a patient who received antiretroviral therapy. The receptors come from an adult man with HIV who was CMV-seropositive. Both conserved end residues are part of each CDR3. Each record gives: J gene, clone size, D gene, V gene, CDR3 protein, CDR3 DNA. D genes are given only for firm matches. Clone size is stated in some rows and not others, as once, few, many or a class when expanded.

TRBJ2-7,NA,TRBD1,TRBV29-1,CSVGTGREEQYF,TGCAGCGTTGGGACAGGGAGAGAGGAGCAGTACTTC
TRBJ1-1,NA,NA,TRBV5-5,CASNPIHGSGGTEAFF,TGTGCCAGCAACCCGATCCATGGCTCCGGGGGCACTGAAGCTTTCTTT
TRBJ1-2,NA,TRBD1,TRBV2,CASSEIQGVGGYTF,TGTGCCAGCAGTGAAATTCAGGGGGTTGGTGGCTACACCTTC
TRBJ2-1,NA,TRBD2,TRBV7-2,CASSNPASGGYNEQFF,TGTGCCAGCAGTAACCCCGCTAGCGGGGGGTACAATGAGCAGTTCTTC
TRBJ1-1,NA,TRBD1,TRBV7-2,CASSRIGGQGAGRAEAFF,TGTGCCAGCAGCCGGATAGGTGGACAGGGGGCGGGAAGGGCTGAAGCTTTCTTT
TRBJ2-1,NA,TRBD2,TRBV2,CASTLLAGNNEQFF,TGTGCCAGCACCTTACTAGCGGGGAACAATGAGCAGTTCTTC
TRBJ2-2,NA,TRBD1,TRBV5-1,CASTGTENTGELFF,TGCGCCAGCACTGGGACAGAGAACACCGGGGAGCTGTTTTTT
TRBJ1-6,few,NA,TRBV6-1,CASSERGGRPPLHF,TGTGCCAGCAGTGAACGAGGGGGGAGGCCACCCCTCCACTTT
TRBJ2-1,NA,NA,TRBV27,CASRPMDGSYNEQFF,TGTGCCAGCAGGCCCATGGACGGATCCTACAATGAGCAGTTCTTC
TRBJ2-3,NA,NA,TRBV5-1,CASSIGHGGSDTQYF,TGCGCCAGCAGCATCGGCCACGGCGGCTCAGATACGCAGTATTTT
TRBJ1-2,NA,NA,TRBV28,CASSFETYGYTF,TGTGCCAGCAGTTTCGAAACCTATGGCTACACCTTC
TRBJ1-1,NA,NA,TRBV29-1,CSVERGHTEAFF,TGCAGCGTTGAAAGGGGACACACTGAAGCTTTCTTT
TRBJ1-2,NA,NA,TRBV5-1,CATRKTMDNYGYTF,TGCGCCACCCGGAAGACTATGGATAACTATGGCTACACCTTC
TRBJ2-7,NA,TRBD1,TRBV7-8,CASSLKGAGEQYF,TGTGCCAGCAGCTTAAAGGGGGCCGGCGAGCAGTACTTC
TRBJ1-5,NA,NA,TRBV28,CASSSQWQPQHF,TGTGCCAGCAGTTCCCAGTGGCAGCCCCAGCATTTT
TRBJ1-2,NA,TRBD1,TRBV30,CAWGGIGTDGYTF,TGTGCCTGGGGAGGGATCGGGACAGATGGCTACACCTTC
TRBJ2-2,few,NA,TRBV30,CAWSVRGLTTGELFF,TGTGCCTGGAGTGTACGGGGGCTAACCACCGGGGAGCTGTTTTTT
TRBJ2-1,NA,NA,TRBV19,CASSISTGTNEQFF,TGTGCCAGTAGTATCTCGACAGGAACGAATGAGCAGTTCTTC
TRBJ1-2,NA,NA,TRBV9,CASSVESGIYGYTF,TGTGCCAGCAGCGTAGAGTCGGGCATCTATGGCTACACCTTC
TRBJ2-5,NA,NA,TRBV7-9,CASSLEGRKTQYF,TGTGCCAGCAGCTTAGAAGGGAGGAAGACCCAGTACTTC
TRBJ1-1,few,NA,TRBV15,CATSRVGTEAFF,TGTGCCACCAGCAGAGTTGGCACTGAAGCTTTCTTT
TRBJ2-3,NA,TRBD2,TRBV6-4,CASSTSGGPDTQYF,TGTGCCAGCAGCACTAGCGGGGGTCCAGATACGCAGTATTTT
TRBJ1-1,once,NA,TRBV7-2,CASSSILDSRENTEAFF,TGTGCCAGCAGCTCTATTTTGGACAGTCGAGAGAACACTGAAGCTTTCTTT
TRBJ2-6,NA,TRBD1,TRBV18,CASSPVGTGIVSGANVLTF,TGTGCCAGCTCACCGGTAGGGACAGGGATTGTGTCTGGGGCCAACGTCCTGACTTTC
TRBJ2-7,NA,NA,TRBV12-3/TRBV12-4,CASSYWTAYEQYF,TGTGCCAGCAGTTACTGGACAGCCTACGAGCAGTACTTC
TRBJ2-5,NA,TRBD1,TRBV7-8,CASSLTGGQETQYF,TGTGCCAGCAGCCTAACAGGGGGCCAAGAGACCCAGTACTTC
TRBJ1-1,NA,TRBD1,TRBV6-6,CASSYFHRGNTEAFF,TGTGCCAGCAGTTATTTTCACAGGGGGAACACTGAAGCTTTCTTT
TRBJ2-1,NA,NA,TRBV14,CASSQPGTTWGNEQFF,TGTGCCAGCAGCCAACCCGGGACAACGTGGGGCAATGAGCAGTTCTTC
TRBJ1-2,NA,NA,TRBV5-1,CASSPTDPNYGYTF,TGCGCCAGCAGCCCGACAGACCCTAACTATGGCTACACCTTC
TRBJ2-2,NA,NA,TRBV9,CASSVTPSAGELFF,TGTGCCAGCAGCGTAACGCCTTCCGCCGGGGAGCTGTTTTTT
TRBJ1-2,NA,NA,TRBV7-9,CASSSQVPSSYTF,TGTGCCAGCAGTTCTCAGGTTCCTTCTAGCTACACCTTC
TRBJ1-6,NA,NA,TRBV4-1,CASSQEVSRNSPLHF,TGCGCCAGCAGCCAAGAGGTTTCCCGTAATTCACCCCTCCACTTT
TRBJ1-6,NA,NA,TRBV7-2,CASSSDRHPLYNSPLHF,TGTGCCAGCAGCTCAGACCGACATCCGCTCTATAATTCACCCCTCCACTTT
TRBJ1-1,NA,TRBD1,TRBV7-2,CASSFKGTVLTEAFF,TGTGCCAGCAGCTTTAAGGGGACAGTACTCACTGAAGCTTTCTTT
TRBJ2-2,NA,NA,TRBV24-1,CATSDFGGFGELFF,TGTGCCACCAGTGATTTCGGGGGATTCGGGGAGCTGTTTTTT
TRBJ2-2,NA,TRBD1,TRBV5-1,CASSVITGGTGELFF,TGCGCCAGCAGCGTGATCACAGGGGGCACCGGGGAGCTGTTTTTT
TRBJ1-3,NA,NA,TRBV30,CAWRSGNTIYF,TGTGCCTGGAGGTCTGGAAACACCATATATTTT
TRBJ2-3,once,TRBD1,TRBV5-1,CASSLVSGTGGADTQYF,TGCGCCAGCAGCTTGGTCTCCGGGACAGGGGGCGCGGATACGCAGTATTTT
TRBJ1-5,NA,TRBD1,TRBV5-4,CASSRGTGLNQPQHF,TGTGCCAGCAGCCGCGGGACAGGCCTGAATCAGCCCCAGCATTTT
TRBJ2-5,NA,NA,TRBV7-9,CASSLALRRTQYF,TGTGCCAGCAGCTTAGCGCTTAGACGGACCCAGTACTTC
TRBJ2-5,NA,NA,TRBV3-1/TRBV3-2,CASSQVQETQYF,TGTGCCAGCAGCCAAGTCCAAGAGACCCAGTACTTC
TRBJ2-5,NA,NA,TRBV5-1,CASFTGGSQETQYF,TGCGCCAGCTTTACAGGAGGCAGTCAAGAGACCCAGTACTTC
TRBJ1-2,NA,TRBD1,TRBV2,CASSETGGKGYTF,TGTGCCAGCAGTGAGACAGGGGGCAAAGGCTACACCTTC
TRBJ2-1,NA,NA,TRBV27,CASSSSTLRSYNEQFF,TGTGCCAGCAGTTCCTCAACTCTGAGATCCTACAATGAGCAGTTCTTC
TRBJ1-3,NA,NA,TRBV5-1,CASSLGDISSGNTIYF,TGCGCCAGCAGCTTGGGGGACATAAGCTCTGGAAACACCATATATTTT
TRBJ2-3,NA,NA,TRBV6-6,CASTRTDTQYF,TGTGCCAGCACCCGAACAGATACGCAGTATTTT
TRBJ1-1,NA,NA,TRBV5-1,CASSRDTAEAFF,TGCGCCAGCAGCCGGGACACTGCTGAAGCTTTCTTT
TRBJ1-6,NA,NA,TRBV6-4,CASSERGYNSPLHF,TGTGCCAGCAGTGAACGAGGGTATAATTCACCCCTCCACTTT
TRBJ2-7,NA,NA,TRBV5-5,CASSLRSGMREQYF,TGTGCCAGCAGCTTGAGGTCCGGGATGCGCGAGCAGTACTTC
TRBJ2-3,once,NA,TRBV3-1/TRBV3-2,CASSQDSALGQYF,TGTGCCAGCAGCCAAGATTCCGCGTTGGGGCAGTATTTT